These 27 T cell receptor beta chains were all obtained from the same sample, sequenced in a study of T-cell reconstitution after alpha-beta-depleted transplantation in children. For TCRbeta, the library was prepared with unique molecular identifiers. MiXCR was run by TCRdb on the PCR reads, yielding one entry per CDR3 protein. The sample records more than 550,000 distinct CDR3 sequences, over 9.5% being singletons. The sequenced sample was PBMCs from the stem cell graft donor, obtained from the stem cell graft. These receptors originate from a human donor who donated a stem cell graft to a child with acute myeloid leukemia.

This clonotype was seen at least ten times. The chain recombines TRBV29-1 with TRBJ2-2; 9 bases are shared with TRBD1. The CDR3 extends over 13 amino acids. Germline assignment: CDR1 SQVTM and CDR2 ANQGSEA. V was pared by 7 bases and J by 6 bases, with 6 bases of the junction left unmatched. This chain's CDR3 is CSAGTGSAGELFF. The CDR3 region has the DNA TGCAGCGCGGGGACAGGGTCGGCCGGGGAGCTGTTTTTT.

This sequence joins TRBV15 and TRBJ1-4; 7 bases line up with TRBD1. This CDR3 spans 16 amino acids. Looked up from germline, CDR1 is LNHNV and CDR2 is YYDKDF (reference sequence). Trimming removed 0 bases from V and 8 bases from J; junction bases left unmatched: 9. The CDR3 DNA follows: TGTGCCACCAGCAGAGATGGGACGGCCAGGGGGGAAAAACTGTTTTTT. This sequence encodes CATSRDGTARGEKLFF. The variable domain in full, with the rest retrieved from reference TRBV15 and TRBJ1-4, is DAMVIQNPRYQVTQFGKPVTLSCSQTLNHNVMYWYQQKSSQAPKLLFHYYDKDFNNEADTPDNFQSRRPNTSFCFLDIRSPGLGDTAMYLCATSRDGTARGEKLFFGSGTQLSVL.

This chain connects TRBV20-1 to TRBJ2-7; TRBD1 matches 7 bases. J gave up 4 bases and V 1 base, and 10 bases lay outside the gene matches. Germline V CDR1 and CDR2: DFQATT, SNEGSKA (reference sequence). The CDR3 totals 15 residues. CDR3 DNA sequence: TGCAGTGCTAGAGTGCCACAGGGGTCCCTTTACGAGCAGTACTTC. It translates to CSARVPQGSLYEQYF.

This clonotype was counted ten times or more. The chain has TRBV29-1 and TRBJ2-1, with 9 bases matching TRBD2. V trimming: 5 bases; J trimming: 0 bases; junction bases outside the gene matches: 14. In germline, CDR1 is SQVTM, CDR2 ANQGSEA. CDR3 length: 18 residues. The DNA for the CDR3 is TGCAGCGTTACAGGTGCTAGCGGGACAAAGAGCTCCTACAATGAGCAGTTCTTC. It specifies CSVTGASGTKSSYNEQFF.

This clonotype was counted a few times. This chain uses TRBV7-2 with TRBJ1-2, with D possibly TRBD1 on 5 matching bases. The length of the CDR3 is 13 residues. Deletions cut 5 bases from V and 7 bases from J, with 14 bases between. CDR1 and CDR2 (germline): SGHTA, FQGNSA. The CDR3 bases are TGTGCCAGCAGCGGGGACTCCGGGGGTGGCTACACCTTC. This encodes CASSGDSGGGYTF.

This clonotype came up many times. This chain joins TRBV7-9 and TRBJ2-1; D might be TRBD1 (6 bases). The germline V gene has CDR1 SEHNR and CDR2 FQNEAQ (reference sequence). Trimming left V 4 bases short and J 3 bases short, with 10 bases between. The CDR3 extends over 14 amino acids. CDR3 protein: CASSSGQYYNEQFF. The CDR3 DNA sequence: TGTGCCAGCAGCTCCGGACAGTACTACAATGAGCAGTTCTTC.

The rearrangement links TRBV2 to TRBJ2-3; D is ambiguous. The ends were cut back, 5 bases at V and 5 bases at J, with 8 bases in the middle. This CDR3 is 12 amino acids long. CDR1 is SNHLY and CDR2 is FYNNEI in the germline V gene. The CDR3 sequence: CASSRNRDTQYF. CDR3 nucleotides: TGTGCCAGCAGTAGAAATAGAGATACGCAGTATTTT.

This chain connects TRBV4-2 to TRBJ1-2, with unresolved D. CDR1 LGHNA and CDR2 YNFKEQ come from the germline V gene. The CDR3 runs 14 residues. V was clipped by 9 bases and J by 4 bases, with 18 bases between them. In DNA form, the CDR3 reads TGTGCCAGGGGCCCCGGGCACCTCTGCTATGGCTACACCTTC. This gives the protein CARGPGHLCYGYTF.

V gene TRBV3-1 combines with J gene TRBJ2-1, with D possibly TRBD2 on 5 matching bases. Germline V gene lookup returns CDR1 LGHDT and CDR2 YNNKEL (reference sequence). The V end lost 5 bases, the J end lost 5 bases, and 16 bases lay between the germline ends. The CDR3 is made up of 15 amino acids. The CDR3 here is CASSEPRGAHNEQFF. The CDR3 DNA reads TGTGCCAGCAGCGAGCCCCGGGGAGCCCACAATGAGCAGTTCTTC.

This clonotype was counted between two and nine times. The chain links TRBV29-1 to TRBJ1-1; D is unresolved. Deletions cut 6 bases from V and 3 bases from J, with 11 bases between. The CDR3 spans 12 residues. Germline V CDR1 and CDR2: SQVTM, ANQGSEA. DNA for the CDR3: TGCAGCGTGACCGTCGGTCACACTGAAGCTTTCTTT. This sequence encodes CSVTVGHTEAFF.

V and J are TRBV19 and TRBJ1-1; no reliable D call. CDR3 length: 16 amino acids. Germline V gene sequence: CDR1 LNHDA, CDR2 SQIVND (reference sequence). Trimming cost V 0 bases and J 2 bases, with 13 bases left between them. The CDR3 protein is CASSIDLSQINTEAFF. The DNA of the CDR3 is TGTGCCAGTAGTATAGATTTGTCGCAAATTAACACTGAAGCTTTCTTT.

The chain recombines TRBV7-2 with TRBJ2-1; D is unclear. CDR1 is SGHTA, CDR2 FQGNSA, per germline. Trimming stripped 1 base from V and 5 bases from J, with 9 bases between. This CDR3 has 14 amino acids. The CDR3 DNA sequence: TGTGCCAGCAGCTTAGACATACGGAACAATGAGCAGTTCTTC. As protein: CASSLDIRNNEQFF.

On this clonotype: A much larger clone is a single base away; this may be a read error. The V call is TRBV14, the J call TRBJ2-2; D perhaps matches TRBD1 (6 bases). Germline V lookup: CDR1 SGHDN, CDR2 FVKESK. This CDR3 is 12 amino acids long. CDR3 residues: CATSQGTSELFF. The CDR3 DNA reads as TGTGCCACCAGCCAGGGGACCTCGGAGCTGTTTTTT.

The chain combines TRBV5-1 with TRBJ2-5; 7 bases line up with TRBD1. Germline V gene lookup returns CDR1 SGHRS and CDR2 YFSETQ. The CDR3 length is 15 residues. Unmatched junction bases numbered 7, after V lost 4 bases and J lost 1 base. The CDR3 here is CASSNRQGPQETQYF. The CDR3 region has the DNA TGCGCCAGCAGCAATAGACAGGGACCCCAAGAGACCCAGTACTTC.

This clonotype was counted at least ten times. This rearrangement joins TRBV27 to TRBJ1-1; D possibly corresponds to TRBD1 (6 bases). Germline loops: CDR1 MNHEY, CDR2 SMNVEV (reference sequence). V was cut by 7 bases and J by 0 bases, with 12 bases left in between. This CDR3 spans 14 amino acids. CDR3 protein: CASMRTALNTEAFF. The CDR3 coding sequence is TGTGCCAGCATGCGGACAGCCTTGAACACTGAAGCTTTCTTT.

The chain recombines TRBV7-9 with TRBJ2-7; tentative D call: TRBD2 (5 bases). Germline CDR1 and CDR2: SEHNR and FQNEAQ (reference sequence). Trimming removed 0 bases from V and 3 bases from J, with 15 bases in between. The length of the CDR3 is 16 residues. As DNA, the CDR3 is TGTGCCAGCAGCTTAGCGCAAGGGAGATCGAACTACGAGCAGTACTTC. Residues: CASSLAQGRSNYEQYF.

CDR3 loop: CASSLEVQETQYF. The CDR3, as DNA: TGCGCCAGCAGCTTGGAAGTCCAAGAGACCCAGTACTTC. This chain connects TRBV5-1 to TRBJ2-5; the D is unclear. Deletions cut 0 bases from V and 1 base from J, with 4 bases between. The CDR3 runs 13 residues. The V gene's germline CDR1 is SGHRS and CDR2 YFSETQ.

In its sample, this clonotype was seen many times. The CDR3 coding sequence is TGCAGTGCCTCGAACAGGGGGCGGGGAGGACGTGAGCAGTTCTTC. Protein product: CSASNRGRGGREQFF. The V gene is TRBV20-1, the J gene TRBJ2-1, with 9 bases lining up with TRBD1. The V gene's germline CDR1 is DFQATT and CDR2 SNEGSKA (reference sequence). This CDR3 comprises 15 residues. J was trimmed by 9 bases and V by 6 bases; bases with no gene match: 15.

This clonotype was seen repeatedly, ten times or more. The chain employs TRBV5-1 and TRBJ2-3; unclear D gene. V was pared by 0 bases and J by 0 bases, with 11 bases between. CDR1 is SGHRS, CDR2 YFSETQ, per germline. The CDR3 contains 16 residues. The CDR3 sequence: CASSLGLSFSTDTQYF. The CDR3 nucleotides are TGCGCCAGCAGCTTGGGGTTGAGCTTCAGCACAGATACGCAGTATTTT.

This sequence joins TRBV7-2 and TRBJ1-3; a weak D match, TRBD1 (6 bases). Germline lookup yields CDR1 SGHTA and CDR2 FQGNSA. Deletions cut 0 bases from V and 3 bases from J, with 12 bases between. There are 16 residues in the CDR3. This CDR3 reads CASSLASGEHGNTIYF. In DNA form, the CDR3 reads TGTGCCAGCAGCTTAGCCTCAGGGGAGCATGGAAACACCATATATTTT.

This clonotype showed up many times. This rearrangement joins TRBV27 to TRBJ2-1, with D possibly TRBD1 on 6 matching bases. V lost 4 bases, J lost 1 base, and 8 bases lay in between. The length of the CDR3 is 14 residues. Germline V gene lookup returns CDR1 MNHEY and CDR2 SMNVEV (reference sequence). The CDR3 here is CASSYQGSYNEQFF. The CDR3 nucleotides read TGTGCCAGCAGTTATCAGGGGTCCTACAATGAGCAGTTCTTC.

V usage is TRBV20-1 and J usage is TRBJ2-1; D possibly corresponds to TRBD2 (5 bases). Germline-derived CDR1 and CDR2 are DFQATT and SNEGSKA (reference sequence). The CDR3 spans 13 residues. The CDR3: CLTSNGASAEQFF. The CDR3 nucleotides are TGCCTAACTAGTAATGGAGCAAGCGCTGAGCAGTTCTTC.

This clonotype was picked up many times. The chain recombines TRBV6-4 with TRBJ2-1; D is undetermined. The V and J ends lost 0 bases and 4 bases respectively, with 4 bases between them. Germline V gives CDR1 MRHNA, CDR2 SNTAGT. This CDR3 is built from 13 residues. In DNA form, the CDR3 reads TGTGCCAGCAGTGACTCGTCATACAATGAGCAGTTCTTC. Translating it yields CASSDSSYNEQFF.

At least ten counts were recorded for this clonotype. V gene TRBV7-2 combines with J gene TRBJ2-3; 7 bases line up with TRBD2. Germline loops: CDR1 SGHTA, CDR2 FQGNSA. The CDR3 sequence is 14 residues long. V lost 3 bases and J lost 6; bases outside the gene matches: 6. The CDR3 region is CASSLRETDDTQYF. CDR3 bases: TGTGCCAGCAGCTTGCGGGAGACGGACGATACGCAGTATTTT.

The CDR3 protein is CASGREGRNQPQHF. The CDR3 DNA reads TGTGCCAGCGGGAGGGAGGGGCGAAATCAGCCCCAGCATTTT. The chain links TRBV2 to TRBJ1-5; tentative D call: TRBD1 (5 bases). CDR1 is SNHLY, CDR2 FYNNEI, per germline. This CDR3 has 14 amino acids. With 8 bases removed from V and 4 bases from J, the gap between germline ends came to 15 bases.

This clonotype occurred many times. V gene TRBV20-1 combines with J gene TRBJ2-5; no definite D call. The CDR3 consists of 12 residues. The ends were cut back, 3 bases at V and 2 bases at J, with 7 bases in the middle. CDR1 and CDR2 from the germline V gene are DFQATT and SNEGSKA (reference sequence). DNA of the CDR3: TGCAGTGCTAGGGGCACACAAGAGACCCAGTACTTC. This sequence encodes CSARGTQETQYF.

In its sample, this clonotype was seen many times. The rearrangement links TRBV29-1 to TRBJ2-1, with TRBD1 matching over 9 bases. Germline V CDR1 and CDR2: SQVTM, ANQGSEA. CDR3 length equals 14 residues. The V segment lost 6 bases and the J segment 8 bases; nucleotides outside the gene matches: 11. CDR3 amino acids: CSVAGTGIEDEQFF. The CDR3, as DNA: TGCAGCGTGGCCGGGACAGGGATTGAGGATGAGCAGTTCTTC.